The 27 T cell receptor beta chains given below trace back to one sample, sequenced in a study of cytomegalovirus exposure and HLA in healthy donors. Repertoires were generated with immunoSEQ multiplex PCR, while TCRdb's copy carries only in-frame clones and drops some. The sample holds under 150,000 clones, 85% to 90% seen once. The sequencing sample was made of PBMCs. The receptors were gathered from a woman aged 18-30 years in good health and CMV-seropositive.

Of note for this clone: The same CDR3 is also encoded by other DNA sequences in this sample. The chain combines TRBV7-9 with TRBJ2-1, with D maybe TRBD2 (5 bases). Germline CDR1 reads SEHNR; CDR2 reads FQNEAQ (reference sequence). V lost 6 bases and J 0 bases, leaving 12 bases between the germline ends. This CDR3 comprises 15 residues. The CDR3 loop reads CASSFSDSSYNEQFF. The CDR3, as DNA: TGTGCCAGCAGTTTTAGCGATAGCTCCTACAATGAGCAGTTCTTC. Supplemented by reference TRBV7-9 and TRBJ2-1, the full variable domain reads DTGVSQNPRHKITKRGQNVTFRCDPISEHNRLYWYRQTLGQGPEFLTYFQNEAQLEKSRLLSDRFSAERPKGSFSTLEIQRTEQGDSAMYLCASSFSDSSYNEQFFGPGTRLTVL.

V and J are TRBV27 and TRBJ2-1, with 12 bases matching TRBD2. The CDR3 totals 16 residues. Germline assignment: CDR1 MNHEY and CDR2 SMNVEV (reference sequence). The J segment lost 5 bases and the V segment lost 4 bases, leaving 6 bases of the junction unmatched. CDR3 amino acids: CASSSPWTSGDNEQFF. CDR3 DNA: TGTGCCAGCAGTTCTCCATGGACTAGCGGGGACAATGAGCAGTTCTTC.

This clone appeared once. The rearrangement joins TRBV18 to TRBJ2-2; 9 nucleotides align to TRBD2. This CDR3 is 15 amino acids long. Germline V gene data show CDR1 as KGHSH and CDR2 as LQKENI. V shed 6 bases and J 0 bases; nucleotides not matched to a gene: 2. The chain's CDR3 is CASSLAGTNTGELFF. In nucleotides, the CDR3 is TGTGCCAGCTCGCTAGCGGGGACGAACACCGGGGAGCTGTTTTTT.

The V and J genes are TRBV7-9 and TRBJ2-5; 10 bases are shared with TRBD2. This CDR3 has 18 residues. Trimming cost V 2 bases and J 1 base; bases outside gene matches: 10. Germline CDR1 is SEHNR and CDR2 is FQNEAQ (reference sequence). The CDR3: CASSLFGRGLATQETQYF. CDR3 sequence (DNA): TGTGCCAGCAGCTTATTCGGTAGGGGACTAGCGACCCAAGAGACCCAGTACTTC.

The rearrangement uses TRBV4-2 and TRBJ1-3, with no clear D. Germline V gene data show CDR1 as LGHNA and CDR2 as YNFKEQ. The CDR3 has 12 amino acids. Trimming took off 7 bases at V and 4 bases at J, with 8 bases between the two ends. The CDR3 protein is CASNFKGNTIYF. CDR3 DNA: TGTGCCAGCAACTTCAAGGGAAACACCATATATTTT.

V is TRBV7-9 and J is TRBJ1-2; the match to TRBD1 covers 9 bases. The CDR3 sequence is 15 residues long. Germline V lookup: CDR1 SEHNR, CDR2 FQNEAQ (reference sequence). J lost 4 bases, V lost 1 base, and 4 bases had no gene match. CDR3 protein: CASSLGPTGGYGYTF. The CDR3 coding sequence is TGTGCCAGCAGCTTAGGCCCGACAGGGGGCTATGGCTACACCTTC.

This rearrangement joins TRBV5-1 to TRBJ1-1, with TRBD1 matching over 7 bases. The V segment lost 0 bases and the J segment 4 bases; nucleotides outside the gene matches: 9. Germline lookup yields CDR1 SGHRS and CDR2 YFSETQ. The CDR3 extends over 16 amino acids. DNA of the CDR3: TGCGCCAGCAGCTTGGCAGACAGGGCGGATTCCACTGAAGCTTTCTTT. It encodes CASSLADRADSTEAFF.

The genes are TRBV2 and TRBJ2-2; 10 bases agree with TRBD2. The V and J ends lost 2 bases and 3 bases, in that order; junction bases with no gene match: 3. Germline V gene lookup returns CDR1 SNHLY and CDR2 FYNNEI. The CDR3 is made up of 16 amino acids. CDR3 sequence: CASSELAGDDTGELFF. CDR3 coding DNA: TGTGCCAGCAGTGAACTAGCGGGGGACGACACCGGGGAGCTGTTTTTT.

V and J are TRBV27 and TRBJ2-3, with TRBD1 as a possible D gene (6 bases). Germline V CDR1 and CDR2: MNHEY, SMNVEV (reference sequence). V lost 7 bases, J lost 5 bases, and 19 bases lay in between. The CDR3 has 15 residues. Here the CDR3 DNA reads TGTGCCAGCATTAAGAGCAGGGGATATGGAGATACGCAGTATTTT. This sequence encodes CASIKSRGYGDTQYF.

V usage is TRBV4-3 and J usage is TRBJ2-2, with D perhaps TRBD2 (5 bases). Trimming took off 4 bases at V and 4 bases at J, with 10 bases between the two ends. CDR1 LGHNA and CDR2 YSLEER come from the germline V gene. CDR3 length: 14 residues. As DNA, the CDR3 is TGCGCCAGCAGCCGTACAGCGGTCACCGGGGAGCTGTTTTTT. As protein: CASSRTAVTGELFF.

The J gene is TRBJ2-7, the V gene TRBV5-4; the match to TRBD1 covers 9 bases. The CDR3 runs 14 residues. Trimming took 4 bases from V and 5 from J; bases not matched to a gene: 7. The germline gives CDR1 SGHNT, CDR2 YYREEE (reference sequence). In DNA form, the CDR3 reads TGTGCCAGCAGCCCCGGACAGGGGATCAACGAGCAGTACTTC. It translates to CASSPGQGINEQYF.

V is TRBV19 and J is TRBJ1-1; D is uncertain. This CDR3 contains 12 residues. Germline CDR1 and CDR2: LNHDA and SQIVND (reference sequence). The V gene lost 3 bases and the J gene lost 10 bases, with 12 bases spanning the gap. The CDR3 DNA follows: TGTGCCAGTAGTATCGGGCGGGATCCAGCTTTCTTT. Protein: CASSIGRDPAFF.

This chain links TRBV15 with TRBJ1-5; no clear D. CDR1 and CDR2 from the germline V gene are LNHNV and YYDKDF (reference sequence). The CDR3 contains 14 residues. The V gene lost 5 bases and the J gene lost 4 bases, with 12 bases spanning the gap. This CDR3 reads CATSDGPGNQPQHF. CDR3 in DNA: TGTGCCACCAGCGACGGACCGGGGAATCAGCCCCAGCATTTT. The full variable domain, its missing parts supplied by reference TRBV15 and TRBJ1-5, is DAMVIQNPRYQVTQFGKPVTLSCSQTLNHNVMYWYQQKSSQAPKLLFHYYDKDFNNEADTPDNFQSRRPNTSFCFLDIRSPGLGDTAMYLCATSDGPGNQPQHFGDGTRLSIL.

The chain is built from TRBV6-5 and TRBJ2-2; D is uncertain. This CDR3 region has 14 residues. The V and J ends lost 1 base and 1 base respectively, with 4 bases between them. The germline CDR1 and CDR2 sequences are MNHEY and SVGAGI. CDR3 DNA sequence: TGTGCCAGCAGTTACTTCAGGAACACCGGGGAGCTGTTTTTT. Translated: CASSYFRNTGELFF.

The CDR3 sequence: CASSYTSGTDTQYF. CDR3 coding DNA: TGCGCCAGCAGCTATACAAGCGGCACAGATACGCAGTATTTT. J is TRBJ2-3 and V is TRBV5-1; no clear D. This CDR3 is built from 14 residues. Germline values: CDR1 SGHRS, CDR2 YFSETQ. Trimming stripped 3 bases from V and 1 base from J, with 9 bases between.

This clone showed up just once. The chain links TRBV19 to TRBJ1-2; TRBD1 is a possible D gene (6 bases). The CDR3 is made up of 15 amino acids. CDR1 LNHDA and CDR2 SQIVND come from the germline V gene (reference sequence). The V gene lost 5 bases and the J gene lost 7 bases, with 20 bases spanning the gap. The DNA for the CDR3 is TGTGCCAGTAGTCCGACCGTCAGGGGTGGCGGTGGCTACACCTTC. Its protein is CASSPTVRGGGGYTF.

In this sample, this clone turned up once. V and J are TRBV7-8 and TRBJ1-2, with 7 bases identical to TRBD1. V lost 0 bases, J lost 5 bases, and 9 bases stayed unmatched. Germline CDR1 is SGHVS and CDR2 is FQNEAQ. The CDR3 has 16 residues. CDR3 loop: CASSLARDRVGYGYTF. The CDR3 bases are TGTGCCAGCAGCTTAGCGAGAGACAGGGTAGGATATGGCTACACCTTC.

CDR3 nucleotides: TGTGCTAGTGGCCGGGGACAGGGGAGGTATGAAAAACTGTTTTTT. This sequence encodes CASGRGQGRYEKLFF. The rearrangement uses TRBV12-5 and TRBJ1-4; TRBD1 agrees at 10 bases. V was clipped by 6 bases and J by 6 bases; unmatched bases: 7. The CDR3 consists of 15 residues. Looked up from germline, CDR1 is LGHNT and CDR2 is FRNRAP.

This clone was counted only a few times. The chain employs TRBV29-1 and TRBJ1-5; no reliable D call. V was cut by 4 bases and J by 1 base, with 8 bases left in between. The CDR3 is 13 amino acids. CDR1 and CDR2 (germline): SQVTM, ANQGSEA. Here the CDR3 reads CSVVPGSNQPQHF. The DNA for the CDR3 is TGCAGCGTTGTCCCGGGAAGCAATCAGCCCCAGCATTTT. Based on the CDR3 plus reference TRBV29-1 and TRBJ1-5, the full variable domain is SAVISQKPSRDICQRGTSLTIQCQVDSQVTMMFWYRQQPGQSLTLIATANQGSEATYESGFVIDKFPISRPNLTFSTLTVSNMSPEDSSIYLCSVVPGSNQPQHFGDGTRLSIL.

The chain is built from TRBV6-1 and TRBJ2-7, with D possibly matching TRBD2 (6 bases). CDR3 size: 14 residues. CDR1 and CDR2 (germline): MNHNS, SASEGT. Trimming shortened V by 7 bases and J by 6 bases, and 19 bases separated the two germline ends. This chain's CDR3 is CASKPGVASTEQYF. The CDR3 DNA reads as TGTGCCAGCAAGCCGGGAGTAGCGTCAACCGAGCAGTACTTC.

This sequence joins TRBV7-9 and TRBJ1-3; no firm D call. Germline loops: CDR1 SEHNR, CDR2 FQNEAQ (reference sequence). Trimming pared 5 bases from V and 4 bases from J, leaving 9 bases between. This CDR3 comprises 13 residues. CDR3 nucleotide sequence: TGTGCCAGCAGCCGAGACGGGGGAAACACCATATATTTT. It specifies CASSRDGGNTIYF.

J is TRBJ1-2 and V is TRBV28, with TRBD1 identical over 11 bases. The CDR3 totals 14 residues. V trimming: 5 bases; J trimming: 5 bases; junction bases outside the gene matches: 4. Per germline, CDR1 MDHEN and CDR2 SYDVKM. The CDR3 coding sequence is TGTGCCAGCAGTCAAGGGACAGGGGGATATGGCTACACCTTC. Translating it yields CASSQGTGGYGYTF.

The chain couples TRBV15 to TRBJ2-1; D might be TRBD2 (5 bases). The CDR3 is 14 residues long. V was pared by 9 bases and J by 0 bases, with 12 bases between. Looked up from germline, CDR1 is LNHNV and CDR2 is YYDKDF (reference sequence). CDR3 sequence (DNA): TGTGCCACGGAGCGGTGGAGCTCCTACAATGAGCAGTTCTTC. Translated: CATERWSSYNEQFF.

The count of this clone is one. V and J are TRBV18 and TRBJ1-3; no firm D call. The CDR3 extends over 17 amino acids. Per the germline V gene, CDR1 is KGHSH and CDR2 is LQKENI. The V and J ends lost 4 bases and 5 bases respectively, with 21 bases between them. CDR3 in amino acids: CASSLPLREIVRNTIYF. CDR3 coding DNA: TGTGCCAGCTCACTACCTCTGAGGGAAATCGTCCGAAACACCATATATTTT. Using reference TRBV18 and TRBJ1-3 for the parts outside the CDR3, the full variable domain is NAGVMQNPRHLVRRRGQEARLRCSPMKGHSHVYWYRQLPEEGLKFMVYLQKENIIDESGMPKERFSAEFPKEGPSILRIQQVVRGDSAAYFCASSLPLREIVRNTIYFGEGSWLTVV.

The rearrangement uses TRBV28 and TRBJ2-7; D is perhaps TRBD1 (6 bases). The CDR3 runs to 13 residues. The germline gives CDR1 MDHEN, CDR2 SYDVKM. Trimming pared 2 bases from V and 11 bases from J, leaving 16 bases between. The CDR3 DNA follows: TGTGCCAGCAGTTTAGACAGGTCTACAAGGGAGTACTTC. Protein product: CASSLDRSTREYF.

The V and J genes are TRBV7-8 and TRBJ2-7, with D possibly being TRBD1 (5 bases). This CDR3 spans 14 amino acids. V was clipped by 5 bases and J by 7 bases, with 18 bases between them. Per the germline V gene, CDR1 is SGHVS and CDR2 is FQNEAQ. CDR3 nucleotide sequence: TGTGCCAGCAGCCTTGGTGGGGCCCAGAGGGAGCAGTACTTC. Translated: CASSLGGAQREQYF.

This clone was recorded a few times. This chain connects TRBV6-1 to TRBJ1-6; D remains ambiguous. Between the trimmed V and J ends, which lost 2 bases and 0 bases, there was a span of 11 bases. CDR3 length: 17 residues. Germline V lookup: CDR1 MNHNS, CDR2 SASEGT. The CDR3 DNA reads as TGTGCCAGCAGTGAACAGGTCCGGGGCTCCTATAATTCACCCCTCCACTTT. Amino acids: CASSEQVRGSYNSPLHF.